This TCR beta chain came from a study of blood T cells in healthy people across ages. Study-wide points: A conclusive naive versus antigen-experienced comparison was prevented by the unsorted PBMCs.

Through a sample-barcoded 5' primer and a J-beta primer mix, a second PCR was run for roughly 6 to 12 cycles. MiXCR was run by TCRdb on the 5' RACE reads, yielding one entry per CDR3 protein. The data show about 1.6 million distinct CDR3 sequences, roughly 30% seen once. This CDR3 has 13 amino acids. Germline V lookup: CDR1 DFQATT, CDR2 SNEGSKA (reference sequence). V shed 5 bases, J shed 0 bases, and the junction held 3 bases outside the gene matches. Peripheral blood, 9.5 to 10 milliliters per donor, was collected. As to this clonotype: Antigen specificity is unknown.

This chain connects TRBV20-1 to TRBJ1-1; 7 nucleotides line up with TRBD1. The source is a woman aged 30 to 39 in good health. Sequenced: blood. The CDR3 loop is CSAFDRVNTEAFF. Written as DNA, the CDR3 is TGCAGTGCTTTCGACAGGGTGAACACTGAAGCTTTCTTT.